This T cell receptor beta chain was identified during a study of cytotoxic CD8 clonotypes in ibrutinib-treated CLL. The overall study: Partial response was seen in some 24 patients and complete response in 2; after median 68 months, around 15 stayed remitted, around 12 progressed. Response sampling came at median 12 months of treatment, ranging about 6 to 36 months.

The CDR3 is made up of 15 amino acids. The V gene's germline CDR1 is SGDLS and CDR2 YYNGEE. V lost 0 bases and J lost 5, with 11 bases in between. This table comes from immunoSEQ multiplex PCR, and its TCRdb copy is limited to in-frame clones, with some not included. The data hold about 160,000 clones, with more than 70% observed a single time. Sequencing was performed on PBMCs, taken at disease progression, from a patient treated with ibrutinib. The sequence derives from a human donor with chronic lymphocytic leukemia. J is TRBJ2-2 and V is TRBV9, with D maybe TRBD1 (6 bases). In DNA, the CDR3 is TGTGCCAGCAGCGTAGATGACAGGTGGACCGGGGAGCTGTTTTTT. Encoded protein: CASSVDDRWTGELFF.